This T cell receptor (beta chain) appears in the sequencing data of a study of beta chain features in type 1 diabetes. Study results and limitations: TCRB CDR3s were moderately but significantly shorter in Type 1 diabetes patients in all four CD4+ subsets. The cDNA sequencing approach could over-represent high-TCR-expressing cells.

The ends were cut back, 1 base at V and 8 bases at J, with 5 bases in the middle. This CDR3 has 11 residues. CDR1 and CDR2 from the germline V gene are SGHTA and FQGNSA. cDNA synthesis used the whole RNA isolate, giving expressed TCRB sequences. Profiling relied on immunoSEQ multiplex PCR, and the TCRdb table lists in-frame clones only, not all of them. Among over 500,000 clones, roughly a sixth were seen once, and the ten largest hold under 0.095%. CD4+ cells of the naive, central memory, regulatory and stem cell-like memory types were sorted via CD45RO/CCR7/CD25/CD127/CD95/CD27. Concerning this clone itself: Its antigen is unknown.

This chain uses TRBV7-2 with TRBJ1-1; D call uncertain. The material sequenced was naive CD4+ T cells from blood. The receptor was isolated from a man younger than 35 in good health. The CDR3 DNA sequence: TGTGCCAGCAGCTTAGTAACAGAAGCTTTCTTT. Amino acid sequence: CASSLVTEAFF.